These 13 T cell receptor beta chains came from one sample sequenced in a study of cytomegalovirus exposure and HLA in healthy donors. PCR primers comprised 60 Vbeta and 13 Jbeta primers. Sequenced by immunoSEQ multiplex PCR; TCRdb stores in-frame clones only, minus some. The profile covers 150,000 or so clones, with roughly 80% appearing a single time and around 2.1% taken by the ten largest. Sequenced material: PBMCs. Source of these receptors: a middle-aged man in good health and CMV-seropositive.

V and J are TRBV28 and TRBJ2-7; 10 bases are a match to TRBD1. The CDR3 has 16 amino acids. Germline CDR1 reads MDHEN; CDR2 reads SYDVKM. J gave up 2 bases and V 2 bases, and 6 bases lay outside the gene matches. In DNA, the CDR3 is TGTGCCAGCAGTTTAGAAGTTGGGACAGGGGCCTACGAGCAGTACTTC. Its translation is CASSLEVGTGAYEQYF.

This clone was observed once. This chain links TRBV28 with TRBJ1-5, with D possibly TRBD1 on 5 matching bases. Germline CDR1 reads MDHEN; CDR2 reads SYDVKM. The ends were cut back, 6 bases at V and 4 bases at J, with 16 bases in the middle. The CDR3 totals 15 residues. The CDR3 DNA reads as TGTGCCAGCAGCACAATGGGGAGGGGTAATCAGCCCCAGCATTTT. This codes for CASSTMGRGNQPQHF.

This clone was recorded a few times. The rearrangement joins TRBV6-5 to TRBJ2-2; D may be TRBD2 (6 bases). From germline, CDR1 is MNHEY and CDR2 SVGAGI. The V and J ends lost 4 bases and 3 bases respectively, with 15 bases between them. The CDR3 is made up of 16 amino acids. The CDR3 nucleotides read TGTGCCAGCAGTTCCCTTGGCGGGGCTCACACCGGGGAGCTGTTTTTT. Protein product: CASSSLGGAHTGELFF.

The V gene is TRBV7-6, the J gene TRBJ2-1, with TRBD1 matching over 9 bases. With 5 bases clipped from V and 4 bases from J, the junction kept 3 bases outside the gene matches. Germline V gene data show CDR1 as SGHVS and CDR2 as FNYEAQ. The CDR3 has 14 residues. CDR3 in amino acids: CASSRTGVYNEQFF. The CDR3 DNA follows: TGTGCCAGCAGCCGGACAGGGGTTTACAATGAGCAGTTCTTC.

This clone was found a few times. The chain links TRBV28 to TRBJ1-4, with 10 bases that match TRBD1. The germline gives CDR1 MDHEN, CDR2 SYDVKM. Trimming cost V 6 bases and J 3 bases; bases outside gene matches: 7. The CDR3 contains 16 residues. In nucleotides, the CDR3 is TGTGCCAGCAGAAGTCCGGGACAGGGGCCTAATGAAAAACTGTTTTTT. This sequence encodes CASRSPGQGPNEKLFF.

The chain links TRBV7-9 to TRBJ1-4; the D gene is possibly TRBD1 (6 bases). The CDR3 is made up of 14 amino acids. The V gene lost 5 bases and the J gene lost 6 bases, with 13 bases spanning the gap. Germline-derived CDR1 and CDR2 are SEHNR and FQNEAQ (reference sequence). The CDR3 nucleotides read TGTGCCAGCAGCCACAGGGTGTCTTATGAAAAACTGTTTTTT. Encoded protein: CASSHRVSYEKLFF.

This clone was counted between two and nine times. This sequence joins TRBV10-3 and TRBJ1-2; D ambiguous. V was shortened by 2 bases and J by 2 bases, with 6 bases between the two germline ends. This CDR3 comprises 13 residues. Germline CDR1 reads ENHRY; CDR2 reads SYGVKD. This chain's CDR3 is CAISEGGNYGYTF. DNA of the CDR3: TGTGCCATCAGTGAGGGCGGAAACTATGGCTACACCTTC.

The gene calls are TRBV5-6 and TRBJ1-4; tentative D call: TRBD1 (5 bases). The CDR3 extends over 16 amino acids. Germline V gene data show CDR1 as SGHDT and CDR2 as YYEEEE. The V end was cut by 4 bases, the J end by 2 bases, with 15 bases between. CDR3 residues: CASSETVTDTNEKLFF. The CDR3 DNA reads as TGTGCCAGCAGCGAGACGGTGACAGACACTAATGAAAAACTGTTTTTT.

The rearrangement joins TRBV9 to TRBJ2-3, with TRBD2 matching 8 bases. With V trimmed by 0 bases and J by 0 bases, 3 bases remained unmatched. The CDR3 runs 16 residues. Looked up from germline, CDR1 is SGDLS and CDR2 is YYNGEE. DNA of the CDR3: TGTGCCAGCAGCGTAGATGGCGGGGGGAGCACAGATACGCAGTATTTT. The encoded protein is CASSVDGGGSTDTQYF.

As concerns this clone: Within the sample, other DNA sequences also encode this same CDR3. The V gene is TRBV29-1, the J gene TRBJ1-5; no firm D call. Trimming removed 4 bases from V and 0 bases from J, with 7 bases in between. Per germline, CDR1 SQVTM and CDR2 ANQGSEA. The CDR3 is made up of 13 amino acids. The CDR3 sequence is CSVAENSNQPQHF. As DNA, the CDR3 is TGCAGCGTTGCGGAGAATAGCAATCAGCCCCAGCATTTT.

CDR3 nucleotide sequence: TGTGCCAGCAGCTTAGACAGCCGGTCCAATGAGCAGTTCTTC. Amino acids: CASSLDSRSNEQFF. This chain uses TRBV7-2 with TRBJ2-1; no definite D call. Per germline, CDR1 SGHTA and CDR2 FQGNSA. The CDR3 contains 14 residues. The ends were cut back, 1 base at V and 6 bases at J, with 10 bases in the middle.

The chain couples TRBV13 to TRBJ2-3; 7 bases fit TRBD1. There are 15 residues in the CDR3. V lost 2 bases to trimming and J lost 3 bases; unmatched junction nucleotides: 5. Germline CDR1 is PRHDT and CDR2 is FYEKMQ (reference sequence). The CDR3 DNA follows: TGTGCCAGCAGCTTACAGGGGGTTGGGACAGATACGCAGTATTTT. Translating gives CASSLQGVGTDTQYF.

The gene calls are TRBV7-9 and TRBJ1-2; a weak D match, TRBD1 (6 bases). Germline-derived CDR1 and CDR2 are SEHNR and FQNEAQ (reference sequence). The CDR3 runs to 15 residues. With 5 bases removed from V and 4 bases from J, the gap between germline ends came to 17 bases. The CDR3 here is CASSLAGDWFYGYTF. For the CDR3, the DNA is TGTGCCAGCAGCCTGGCAGGGGATTGGTTCTATGGCTACACCTTC.